This T cell receptor (beta chain) was obtained from a study of T cells in Graves' hyperthyroidism and ophthalmopathy. Study-level points and caveats: Most thyroid clonotypes that were expanded above 0.001 also turned up in blood.

Worth noting for this clonotype: As yet, its antigen is unknown.

The CDR3 is 16 residues long. Germline CDR1 reads SEHNR; CDR2 reads FQNEAQ (reference sequence). V dropped 4 bases and J dropped 7; count of bases not matched to a gene: 11. The TCR beta CDR3 regions underwent amplification using RNA transcripts as the source. The study used the HTBI primer set for a first-round RT-PCR of the TCR CDR3. MiXCR, run by TCRdb on the multiplex PCR reads, gives a single entry per CDR3 protein. Here the sample spans around 340,000 distinct CDR3 sequences, approximately 16% being singletons. Hyperthyroidism was newly diagnosed in patients aged 18 to 65 (duration under 2 months). Clinical symptoms, serum thyroxine and TRAb, thyroid ultrasound and orbital computed tomography were used for the diagnoses.

Sequencing input: blood. The origin of this receptor is a young man with Graves' hyperthyroidism. The rearrangement joins TRBV7-9 to TRBJ2-1; 9 bases fit TRBD2. CDR3 loop: CASSSYLAGARNEQFF. The CDR3 nucleotides read TGTGCCAGCAGCTCGTACTTAGCGGGAGCACGGAATGAGCAGTTCTTC. The complete variable domain, with remaining parts taken from reference TRBV7-9 and TRBJ2-1, reads DTGVSQNPRHKITKRGQNVTFRCDPISEHNRLYWYRQTLGQGPEFLTYFQNEAQLEKSRLLSDRFSAERPKGSFSTLEIQRTEQGDSAMYLCASSSYLAGARNEQFFGPGTRLTVL.